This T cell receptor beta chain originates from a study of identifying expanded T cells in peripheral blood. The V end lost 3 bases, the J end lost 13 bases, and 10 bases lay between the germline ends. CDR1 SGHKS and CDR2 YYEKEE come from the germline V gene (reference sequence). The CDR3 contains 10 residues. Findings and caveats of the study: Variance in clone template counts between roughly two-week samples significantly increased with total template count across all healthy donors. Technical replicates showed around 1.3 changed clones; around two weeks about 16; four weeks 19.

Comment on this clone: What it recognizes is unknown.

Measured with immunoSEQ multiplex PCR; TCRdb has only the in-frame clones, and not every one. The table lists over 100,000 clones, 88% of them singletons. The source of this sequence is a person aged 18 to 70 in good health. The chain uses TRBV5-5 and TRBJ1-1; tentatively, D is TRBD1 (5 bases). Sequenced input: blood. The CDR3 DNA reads TGTGCCAGCAGCTGGCTAGGGGTTTTCTTT. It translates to CASSWLGVFF. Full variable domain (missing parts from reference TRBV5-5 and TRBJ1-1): DAGVTQSPTHLIKTRGQQVTLRCSPISGHKSVSWYQQVLGQGPQFIFQYYEKEERGRGNFPDRFSARQFPNYSSELNVNALLLGDSALYLCASSWLGVFFGQGTRLTVV.